This TCR beta chain was obtained from a study of technical replicates of blood from several donors. The germline V gene encodes CDR1 SNHLY and CDR2 FYNNEI. This CDR3 has 13 amino acids. V gave up 0 bases and J gave up 13 bases, with 15 bases separating them. Profiling relied on immunoSEQ multiplex PCR, and the TCRdb table lists in-frame clones only, not all of them. The table has over 85,000 clones, roughly 94% seen once. The specimen sequenced was T cells isolated from PBMCs. This TCR came from a human donor in good health. The V call is TRBV2, the J call TRBJ2-5; D perhaps matches TRBD2 (5 bases). The CDR3 DNA sequence: TGTGCCAGCAGTGAAGCTAACTTACTAGAGGGGTACTTC. Protein: CASSEANLLEGYF.